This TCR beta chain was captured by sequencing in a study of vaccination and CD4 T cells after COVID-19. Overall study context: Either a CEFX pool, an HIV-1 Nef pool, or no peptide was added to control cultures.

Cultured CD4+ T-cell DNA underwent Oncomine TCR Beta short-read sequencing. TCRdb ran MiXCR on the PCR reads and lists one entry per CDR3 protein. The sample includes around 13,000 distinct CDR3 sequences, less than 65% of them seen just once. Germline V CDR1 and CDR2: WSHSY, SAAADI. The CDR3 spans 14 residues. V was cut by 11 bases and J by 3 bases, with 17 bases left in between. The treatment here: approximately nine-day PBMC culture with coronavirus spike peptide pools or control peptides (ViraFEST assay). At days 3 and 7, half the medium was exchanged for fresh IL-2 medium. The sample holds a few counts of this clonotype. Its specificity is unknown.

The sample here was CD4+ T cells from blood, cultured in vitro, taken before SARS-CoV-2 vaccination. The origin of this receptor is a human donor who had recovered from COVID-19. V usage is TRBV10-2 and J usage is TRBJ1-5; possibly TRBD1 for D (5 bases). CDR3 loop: CAAGGAGNNQPQHF. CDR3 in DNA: TGCGCCGCAGGAGGGGCAGGGAACAATCAGCCCCAGCATTTT.